Detailed here is one T cell receptor (beta chain). This record belongs to a study of Ad26.COV2.S vaccination and SARS-CoV-2 variants. Treatment defined: over 15 received Ad26.COV2.S at low or high dose, single or two shots; several received placebo; per-sample allocation not given. Day 63 after the first vaccine or placebo injection was the time point for sampling. The repertoire was sequenced with immunoSEQ multiplex PCR; TCRdb's copy has only in-frame clones and lacks some. There are 300,000 to 400,000 clones in the sample; approximately 90% occur only once, and roughly 5% lies in the top ten. The V end lost 2 bases, the J end lost 6 bases, and 7 bases lay between the germline ends. Germline loops: CDR1 ENHRY, CDR2 SYGVKD. The CDR3 has 13 amino acids.

This chain joins TRBV10-3 and TRBJ2-2, with D unclear. The source material was peripheral blood, sampled in a trial of Ad26.COV2.S vaccine versus placebo. The receptor was isolated from a person between 18 and 65 years old who received the Ad26.COV2.S COVID-19 vaccine or a placebo. This CDR3 reads CAISERWAGELFF. As DNA, the CDR3 is TGTGCCATCAGTGAGAGGTGGGCCGGGGAGCTGTTTTTT.